Each of the 9 T cell receptor beta chains below was sequenced from the same sample in a study of graft-versus-host responses after intestinal transplantation. Data came from immunoSEQ multiplex PCR; TCRdb stores just in-frame clones and leaves some out. The table records over 45,000 clones, 85% to 90% of them present only once. The sequencing used PBMCs, collected 26 days after transplant. These receptors all stem from a human patient who received an intestinal transplant, so some T cells may come from the graft donor.

V usage is TRBV7-3 and J usage is TRBJ2-1; TRBD2 matches at 12 bases. The CDR3 length is 17 residues. The V gene's germline CDR1 is SGHTA and CDR2 FQGTGA. Trimming removed 0 bases from V and 3 bases from J; junction bases left unmatched: 3. CDR3 region: CASSLTRTSGIYNEQFF. In DNA, the CDR3 is TGTGCCAGCAGCTTAACCCGGACTAGCGGGATCTACAATGAGCAGTTCTTC.

This chain uses TRBV28 with TRBJ1-4, with 9 bases aligning to TRBD1. The V gene's germline CDR1 is MDHEN and CDR2 SYDVKM. This CDR3 is built from 15 residues. Trimming at V came to 6 bases and at J to 5 bases, leaving 7 bases not matched to a gene. CDR3 sequence reads: CASRYSGTGNEKLFF. Written as DNA, the CDR3 is TGTGCCAGCAGATACTCCGGGACAGGGAATGAAAAACTGTTTTTT.

This rearrangement joins TRBV15 to TRBJ2-3; D call uncertain. V lost 1 base and J 1 base, leaving 3 bases between the germline ends. The CDR3 totals 13 residues. Germline V gene sequence: CDR1 LNHNV, CDR2 YYDKDF (reference sequence). CDR3 protein: CATSRGGTDTQYF. CDR3 sequence (DNA): TGTGCCACCAGCAGAGGCGGCACAGATACGCAGTATTTT.

The J gene is TRBJ2-7, the V gene TRBV7-2; 9 bases are shared with TRBD1. Trimming cost V 3 bases and J 7 bases; bases outside gene matches: 16. Germline V gives CDR1 SGHTA, CDR2 FQGNSA. The CDR3 spans 17 residues. For the CDR3, the DNA is TGTGCCAGCAGCTTGGGGCCGACAGGGGGGTTGAGGTGGGAGCAGTACTTC. Encoded protein: CASSLGPTGGLRWEQYF.

Here the CDR3 DNA reads TGTGCCAGCAGTTTATCCCCTAGCGGGGTTACAGATACGCAGTATTTT. It translates to CASSLSPSGVTDTQYF. The rearrangement joins TRBV27 to TRBJ2-3; 9 bases agree with TRBD2. Germline V gene sequence: CDR1 MNHEY, CDR2 SMNVEV (reference sequence). With 0 bases clipped from V and 3 bases from J, the junction kept 4 bases outside the gene matches. The CDR3 contains 16 residues.

This sequence joins TRBV28 and TRBJ1-6; D is unclear. The CDR3 contains 12 residues. In germline, CDR1 is MDHEN, CDR2 SYDVKM. Trimming removed 8 bases at V and 7 bases at J, with 9 bases between. Here the CDR3 reads CASVSVNSPLHF. The CDR3 bases are TGTGCCAGCGTGTCGGTGAATTCACCCCTCCACTTT.

The rearrangement uses TRBV28 and TRBJ2-2; TRBD1 aligns across 7 bases. J was trimmed by 3 bases and V by 7 bases; bases with no gene match: 17. This CDR3 region has 18 residues. Germline assignment: CDR1 MDHEN and CDR2 SYDVKM. The CDR3 region has the DNA TGTGCCAGCAATTTCCTCTTGGCAGGGGGAAGGGACACCGGGGAGCTGTTTTTT. As protein: CASNFLLAGGRDTGELFF.

The table lists this clone with a few counts. The chain is built from TRBV6-6 and TRBJ2-5; 8 bases line up with TRBD2. There are 16 residues in the CDR3. V trimming: 3 bases; J trimming: 0 bases; junction bases outside the gene matches: 6. Germline CDR1 MNHNY, CDR2 SVGAGI (reference sequence). The CDR3 bases are TGTGCCAGCAGTTATCTGGGACTAGGTCACCAAGAGACCCAGTACTTC. It yields the protein CASSYLGLGHQETQYF.

The rearrangement joins TRBV5-6 to TRBJ2-7, with TRBD1 matching over 7 bases. Germline V lookup: CDR1 SGHDT, CDR2 YYEEEE. The CDR3 is 15 amino acids. The J segment lost 2 bases and the V segment lost 1 base, leaving 6 bases of the junction unmatched. DNA for the CDR3: TGTGCCAGCAGCTTGACTTACGACAGGGCCTACGAGCAGTACGTC. Translated: CASSLTYDRAYEQYV.